The 8 T cell receptor beta chains presented below share a single source sample, sequenced in a study of identical twins. TCRdb re-called the 5' RACE reads with MiXCR, one entry per CDR3 protein. This table has about 520,000 distinct CDR3 sequences, under 25% appearing once. This same sample was also part of a study on T cells expressing NK-cell markers.

The material sequenced was CD4+ T cells sorted from blood. These receptors were obtained from a woman in her late teens or twenties in good health.

The table lists this clonotype with a few counts. The chain couples TRBV20-1 to TRBJ1-3; D is possibly TRBD1 (5 bases). CDR3 size: 13 residues. With 6 bases removed from V and 9 bases from J, the gap between germline ends came to 18 bases. Germline lookup yields CDR1 DFQATT and CDR2 SNEGSKA (reference sequence). CDR3 sequence: CSAAADFDSTIYF. CDR3 nucleotides: TGCAGTGCAGCGGCAGATTTTGACAGCACCATATATTTT.

This clonotype was seen only a few times. The V and J genes are TRBV20-1 and TRBJ2-4, with 7 positions matching TRBD1. Germline V gene lookup returns CDR1 DFQATT and CDR2 SNEGSKA (reference sequence). V was pared by 0 bases and J by 2 bases, with 7 bases of the junction left unmatched. This CDR3 region has 16 residues. The chain's CDR3 is CSARDLGGAPKNIQYF. CDR3 bases: TGCAGTGCTAGAGATCTAGGGGGCGCGCCCAAAAACATTCAGTACTTC.

This clonotype was seen only a few times. The genes are TRBV7-2 and TRBJ2-2; weak D call: TRBD1 (5 bases). This CDR3 is built from 13 residues. V was trimmed by 5 bases and J by 6 bases, leaving 10 bases between them. Germline V gene lookup returns CDR1 SGHTA and CDR2 FQGNSA. CDR3 in amino acids: CASSATGPGELFF. The CDR3 DNA sequence: TGTGCCAGCAGCGCCACAGGCCCCGGGGAGCTGTTTTTT.

At least ten counts were recorded for this clonotype. The CDR3 bases are TGTGCCAGCTCGGTCGAGCTGAACACTGAAGCTTTCTTT. This sequence encodes CASSVELNTEAFF. The gene calls are TRBV18 and TRBJ1-1; D is unresolved. CDR1 and CDR2 (germline): KGHSH, LQKENI. The CDR3 contains 13 residues. The ends were cut back, 6 bases at V and 0 bases at J, with 8 bases in the middle.

V and J are TRBV5-1 and TRBJ1-3, with D tentatively TRBD1 (5 bases). The CDR3 is 15 amino acids. Germline lookup yields CDR1 SGHRS and CDR2 YFSETQ. V dropped 5 bases and J dropped 0 bases, with 12 bases sitting between them. CDR3 bases: TGCGCCAGCAGTCCCAGGGAGAGCTCTGGAAACACCATATATTTT. It translates to CASSPRESSGNTIYF.

The chain links TRBV20-1 to TRBJ2-3; weak D call: TRBD2 (5 bases). The CDR3 contains 13 residues. Trimming removed 5 bases from V and 3 bases from J, with 12 bases in between. CDR1 DFQATT and CDR2 SNEGSKA come from the germline V gene (reference sequence). CDR3 nucleotide sequence: TGCAGTGCTGTCCCCTCGGGGACAGATACGCAGTATTTT. Its protein is CSAVPSGTDTQYF.

The gene calls are TRBV6-1 and TRBJ2-7; possibly TRBD1 for D (6 bases). CDR1 and CDR2 from the germline V gene are MNHNS and SASEGT. The CDR3 extends over 14 amino acids. Trimming cost V 7 bases and J 2 bases, with 15 bases left between them. The CDR3, as DNA: TGTGCCAGCACCAACCGGGACACAACCTACGAGCAGTACTTC. Protein sequence: CASTNRDTTYEQYF.

This clonotype has only a few counts. The chain carries TRBV7-2 and TRBJ2-7; perhaps TRBD2 as D (5 bases). In germline, CDR1 is SGHTA, CDR2 FQGNSA. Trimming stripped 5 bases from V and 3 bases from J, with 14 bases between. The CDR3 loop spans 14 amino acids. The CDR3 bases are TGTGCCAGCAGCGTGAGCGGAGCCCTCTACGAGCAGTACTTC. This sequence encodes CASSVSGALYEQYF.